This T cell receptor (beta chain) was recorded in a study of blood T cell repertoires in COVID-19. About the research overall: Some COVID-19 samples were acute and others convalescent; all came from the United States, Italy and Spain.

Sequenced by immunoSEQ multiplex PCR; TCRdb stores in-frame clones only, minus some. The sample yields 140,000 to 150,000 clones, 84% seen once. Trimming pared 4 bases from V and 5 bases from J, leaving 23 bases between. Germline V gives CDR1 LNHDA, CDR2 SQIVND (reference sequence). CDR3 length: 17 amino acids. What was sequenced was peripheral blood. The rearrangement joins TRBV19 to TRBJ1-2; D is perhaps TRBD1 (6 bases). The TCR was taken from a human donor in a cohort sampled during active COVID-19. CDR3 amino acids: CASSTGGQGQFGYGYTF. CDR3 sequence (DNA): TGTGCCAGTAGTACGGGGGGGCAGGGGCAGTTTGGTTATGGCTACACCTTC.